The 25 T cell receptor beta chains below come from one sample, sequenced in a study of human T cells and chemical hapten exposure. Via MiXCR, TCRdb re-called the RACE reads, giving one row per CDR3 protein. The sample records 43,000 or so distinct CDR3 sequences, about 3.9% being singletons. Noted time point: healthy volunteer bleed at 2 weeks. Extraction of total RNA was performed on unfractionated whole blood. The material sequenced was whole blood. These receptors were obtained from a female donor in good health. Some clones in this sample may be carry-over from other donors' samples.

At least ten counts were recorded for this clonotype. The rearrangement joins TRBV3-1 to TRBJ1-1; D gene unclear. Germline V gene data show CDR1 as LGHDT and CDR2 as YNNKEL (reference sequence). V was cut by 4 bases and J by 2 bases, with 8 bases left in between. CDR3 size: 13 residues. The CDR3 DNA follows: TGTGCCAGCAGCCCCCGGAGAAACACTGAAGCTTTCTTT. This translates into CASSPRRNTEAFF.

The sample holds many counts of this clonotype. The chain couples TRBV7-2 to TRBJ2-7; D not certain. Germline V gene sequence: CDR1 SGHTA, CDR2 FQGNSA. The V end was cut by 1 base, the J end by 2 bases, with 6 bases between. The CDR3 is 13 amino acids. CDR3 nucleotide sequence: TGTGCCAGCAGCTTAGGGGTTACCTACGAGCAGTACTTC. Encoded protein: CASSLGVTYEQYF. Together with reference TRBV7-2 and TRBJ2-7, the CDR3 gives the full variable domain: GAGVSQSPSNKVTEKGKDVELRCDPISGHTALYWYRQSLGQGLEFLIYFQGNSAPDKSGLPSDRFSAERTGGSVSTLTIQRTQQEDSAVYLCASSLGVTYEQYFGPGTRLTVT.

This clonotype occurred many times. This chain links TRBV18 with TRBJ2-4; 7 bases line up with TRBD1. Germline values: CDR1 KGHSH, CDR2 LQKENI. The CDR3 has 14 residues. The junction had 6 bases not matched to a gene; V was cut back by 6 bases and J by 4 bases. This chain's CDR3 is CASSLTGLKNIQYF. The CDR3 nucleotides are TGTGCCAGCTCTCTGACAGGGTTAAAAAACATTCAGTACTTC.

This sequence joins TRBV6-5 and TRBJ2-7; 8 nucleotides match TRBD2. J gave up 7 bases and V 0 bases, and 14 bases lay outside the gene matches. The V gene's germline CDR1 is MNHEY and CDR2 SVGAGI. The CDR3 totals 17 residues. In DNA form, the CDR3 reads TGTGCCAGCAGTTACTCTGTTTCCCCGGGGGGGCCTCGGGAGCAGTACTTC. Its translation is CASSYSVSPGGPREQYF.

This clonotype came up many times. The rearrangement links TRBV6-6 to TRBJ2-5; D could derive from TRBD1 or TRBD2 (5 bases each). CDR1 is MNHNY, CDR2 SVGAGI, per germline (reference sequence). V was trimmed by 2 bases and J by 5 bases, leaving 9 bases between them. CDR3 length: 13 amino acids. The CDR3 reads CASSYRDGETQYF. CDR3 nucleotide sequence: TGTGCCAGCAGTTACAGGGACGGGGAGACCCAGTACTTC.

This clonotype has at least ten counts. The chain recombines TRBV7-9 with TRBJ1-1, with D possibly matching TRBD1 (5 bases). V lost 3 bases, J lost 3 bases, and 8 bases lay in between. Germline V lookup: CDR1 SEHNR, CDR2 FQNEAQ (reference sequence). CDR3 size: 13 residues. The CDR3 DNA is TGTGCCAGCAGCTTTGAAGGGGACACTGAAGCTTTCTTT. It encodes CASSFEGDTEAFF.

Ten or more counts support this clonotype. The chain joins TRBV19 to TRBJ2-1; either TRBD1 or TRBD2 may fit D (5 bases each). This CDR3 contains 14 residues. With 7 bases removed from V and 9 bases from J, the gap between germline ends came to 19 bases. Germline values: CDR1 LNHDA, CDR2 SQIVND (reference sequence). CDR3 in DNA: TGTGCCAGTAACGCCCTCGAAAGAGGGGTTGAGCAGTTCTTC. Its protein product is CASNALERGVEQFF. Drawing the rest from reference TRBV19 and TRBJ2-1, the complete variable domain is DGGITQSPKYLFRKEGQNVTLSCEQNLNHDAMYWYRQDPGQGLRLIYYSQIVNDFQKGDIAEGYSVSREKKESFPLTVTSAQKNPTAFYLCASNALERGVEQFFGPGTRLTVL.

This clonotype showed up many times. This rearrangement joins TRBV30 to TRBJ1-2; D uncertain. Trimming took 3 bases from V and 8 from J, leaving 22 bases between them. The germline gives CDR1 GTSNPN, CDR2 SVGIG (reference sequence). The CDR3 contains 15 residues. The CDR3 DNA reads TGTGCCTGGAGGATAACATTTCGGGCATTGAAAGGCTACACCTTC. This gives the protein CAWRITFRALKGYTF.

This clonotype was counted at least ten times. V gene TRBV10-3 combines with J gene TRBJ1-2; unclear D gene. The ends were cut back, 4 bases at V and 5 bases at J, with 8 bases in the middle. The V gene's germline CDR1 is ENHRY and CDR2 SYGVKD. The CDR3 consists of 12 residues. CDR3 in DNA: TGTGCCATCAGTGGGACTTTTTATGGCTACACCTTC. Residues: CAISGTFYGYTF.

This clonotype was detected many times. The V gene is TRBV7-9, the J gene TRBJ2-3; unclear D gene. V lost 0 bases, J lost 4 bases, and 5 bases lay in between. This CDR3 has 13 residues. Per germline, CDR1 SEHNR and CDR2 FQNEAQ (reference sequence). The CDR3 here is CASSLAGPDTQYF. The DNA of the CDR3 is TGTGCCAGCAGCTTAGCCGGGCCAGATACGCAGTATTTT.

This clonotype occurred many times. The genes are TRBV5-1 and TRBJ2-4; 7 bases agree with TRBD2. Germline V gives CDR1 SGHRS, CDR2 YFSETQ. This CDR3 contains 18 residues. V shed 4 bases, J shed 4 bases, and the junction held 17 bases outside the gene matches. In nucleotides, the CDR3 is TGCGCCAGCAGCATTACGGGACTACAACCCCTCCTTAAAAACATTCAGTACTTC. Its protein product is CASSITGLQPLLKNIQYF. Variable domain in full (rest from reference TRBV5-1 and TRBJ2-4): KAGVTQTPRYLIKTRGQQVTLSCSPISGHRSVSWYQQTPGQGLQFLFEYFSETQRNKGNFPGRFSGRQFSNSRSEMNVSTLELGDSALYLCASSITGLQPLLKNIQYFGAGTRLSVL.

This clonotype appeared many times. The genes are TRBV6-5 and TRBJ1-4; 12 bases map to TRBD1. This CDR3 spans 16 amino acids. V was clipped by 6 bases and J by 5 bases; unmatched bases: 7. Germline lookup yields CDR1 MNHEY and CDR2 SVGAGI. This CDR3 reads CASRRRDRGRNEKLFF. CDR3 nucleotides: TGTGCCAGCAGACGCCGGGACAGGGGGCGAAATGAAAAACTGTTTTTT.

The chain links TRBV29-1 to TRBJ2-3; a possible D gene is TRBD2 (7 bases). The CDR3 is 15 amino acids. Germline CDR1 reads SQVTM; CDR2 reads ANQGSEA. Trimming shortened V by 2 bases and J by 1 base, and 13 bases separated the two germline ends. As DNA, the CDR3 is TGCAGCGTTGAATTGAGGGGGGGGGGCACAGATACGCAGTATTTT. This encodes CSVELRGGGTDTQYF.

This clonotype came up many times. The V and J genes are TRBV7-2 and TRBJ2-3; TRBD2 agrees at 7 bases. Germline V gives CDR1 SGHTA, CDR2 FQGNSA. The CDR3 has 15 residues. The junction had 6 bases not matched to a gene; V was cut back by 0 bases and J by 6 bases. CDR3 bases: TGTGCCAGCAGCTTAGCGGGGGGGAGGACTGATACGCAGTATTTT. Its translation: CASSLAGGRTDTQYF.

This clonotype came up many times. The chain recombines TRBV7-2 with TRBJ1-4, with unresolved D. CDR3 length: 12 residues. Germline V gene lookup returns CDR1 SGHTA and CDR2 FQGNSA. V lost 5 bases and J lost 11, with 12 bases in between. DNA of the CDR3: TGTGCCAGCAGCCGCCCAGGAGGGAAACTGTTTTTT. This gives the protein CASSRPGGKLFF.

This clonotype showed up many times. V usage is TRBV6-5 and J usage is TRBJ1-2, with a possible D match to TRBD1 (5 bases). The V and J ends lost 6 bases and 1 base respectively, with 9 bases between them. This CDR3 is 13 amino acids long. Germline CDR1 MNHEY, CDR2 SVGAGI. The CDR3 coding sequence is TGTGCCAGCAGGCGCAGGGATAACTATGGCTACACCTTC. It translates to CASRRRDNYGYTF.

In its sample, this clonotype was seen many times. The CDR3 nucleotides are TGTGCCAGCAGTTACACCTGGGACAGATACTCTGGGGCCAACGTCCTGACTTTC. Encoded protein: CASSYTWDRYSGANVLTF. This chain uses TRBV6-2 or TRBV6-3 with TRBJ2-6; TRBD1 matches at 7 bases. The germline V gene encodes CDR1 MNHEY and CDR2 SVGEGT. The ends lost 2 bases at V and 0 bases at J; junction bases unmatched: 7. This CDR3 comprises 18 residues.

This clonotype was seen at least ten times. The chain carries TRBV5-1 and TRBJ2-3; a possible D gene is TRBD1 (5 bases). The CDR3 consists of 15 residues. Deletions cut 4 bases from V and 2 bases from J, with 14 bases between. Germline values: CDR1 SGHRS, CDR2 YFSETQ. The CDR3 loop reads CASSPRDRNTDTQYF. DNA of the CDR3: TGCGCCAGCAGCCCCCGCGACAGAAACACAGATACGCAGTATTTT.

The sample holds many counts of this clonotype. CDR3 residues: CASSPQGFSGHTDTQYF. For the CDR3, the DNA is TGTGCCAGCAGCCCTCAGGGATTTAGCGGGCACACAGATACGCAGTATTTT. The J gene is TRBJ2-3, the V gene TRBV3-1; 7 nucleotides line up with TRBD2. Germline V gene data show CDR1 as LGHDT and CDR2 as YNNKEL (reference sequence). There are 17 residues in the CDR3. Trimming removed 4 bases from V and 2 bases from J; junction bases left unmatched: 12.

This clonotype was recorded many times. The chain is built from TRBV20-1 and TRBJ2-7; TRBD2 agrees at 12 bases. The germline V gene encodes CDR1 DFQATT and CDR2 SNEGSKA (reference sequence). CDR3 length: 16 amino acids. V gave up 3 bases and J gave up 6 bases; unmatched junction bases: 12. The CDR3 DNA reads TGCAGTGCTAGGGTTCTCCTAGCGGGGGGGCCGTCCGAGCAGTACTTC. Protein: CSARVLLAGGPSEQYF.

This clonotype was observed many times. The rearrangement joins TRBV12-3 or TRBV12-4 to TRBJ1-6; the D gene is possibly TRBD1 (6 bases). The CDR3 runs to 13 residues. V shed 6 bases and J shed 6 bases, with 9 bases lying between them. The CDR3 reads CASRKDSNSPLHF. As DNA, the CDR3 is TGTGCCAGCAGAAAGGACAGTAATTCACCCCTCCACTTT.

This clonotype was recorded at least ten times. The chain joins TRBV5-4 to TRBJ1-1; possibly TRBD1 for D (5 bases). The CDR3 has 15 amino acids. With 4 bases removed from V and 0 bases from J, the gap between germline ends came to 13 bases. Germline-derived CDR1 and CDR2 are SGHNT and YYREEE (reference sequence). CDR3 DNA: TGTGCCAGCAGCCAGCGAGGGGTCTTGAACACTGAAGCTTTCTTT. Protein: CASSQRGVLNTEAFF.

This clonotype was found many times. V is TRBV5-1 and J is TRBJ2-5; D is ambiguous. The germline gives CDR1 SGHRS, CDR2 YFSETQ. V was pared by 0 bases and J by 5 bases, with 11 bases between. The CDR3 covers 14 residues. The CDR3, as DNA: TGCGCCAGCAGCTTGGAACCACTTGTGGAGACCCAGTACTTC. Translation: CASSLEPLVETQYF.

This clonotype was found many times. The gene calls are TRBV12-3 or TRBV12-4 and TRBJ2-3, with D possibly matching TRBD2 (6 bases). The CDR3 sequence is 12 residues long. V was shortened by 4 bases and J by 5 bases, with 7 bases between the two germline ends. The CDR3 is CASSSGRDTQYF. The DNA of the CDR3 is TGTGCCAGCAGTTCCGGGAGAGATACGCAGTATTTT.

Judged by abundance, this clonotype is medium-sized. The genes are TRBV29-1 and TRBJ1-2; D possibly corresponds to TRBD1 (6 bases). Germline CDR1 and CDR2: SQVTM and ANQGSEA. The V gene lost 5 bases and the J gene lost 0 bases, with 10 bases spanning the gap. This CDR3 region has 13 residues. For the CDR3, the DNA is TGCAGCGTTTCACAGGGAACTAACTATGGCTACACCTTC. Translated: CSVSQGTNYGYTF.